This TCR beta chain was captured in a study of blood T cell repertoires in COVID-19. As for the study in general: Nucleic acid was either cDNA or gDNA, and it came from T cells, B-cell-depleted T cells, or PBMCs.

V lost 1 base to trimming and J lost 4 bases, with 13 bases between them. This CDR3 spans 15 amino acids. Germline V gene sequence: CDR1 SGHTA, CDR2 FQGNSA. In the study's own analysis: Amplifying reference gene primers gave estimates of nucleated cell counts. Profiled with immunoSEQ multiplex PCR; TCRdb holds only in-frame clones, not every one. The D gene and trimming were derived from the DNA, and the V and J assignments and clone size from that table. This table has 85,000 to 100,000 clones, approximately 86% appearing once. This clone was counted once. The sequenced sample was peripheral blood. The source of this sequence is a man aged 60 to 75 with acute or convalescent COVID-19. This chain connects TRBV7-2 to TRBJ1-2; TRBD1 is a possible D gene (5 bases). The CDR3 bases are TGTGCCAGCAGCTTAGATGGCAGGGTGCTCTATGGCTACACCTTC. This codes for CASSLDGRVLYGYTF. The full variable domain, in which reference TRBV7-2 and TRBJ1-2 provide the parts outside the CDR3, is GAGVSQSPSNKVTEKGKDVELRCDPISGHTALYWYRQSLGQGLEFLIYFQGNSAPDKSGLPSDRFSAERTGGSVSTLTIQRTQQEDSAVYLCASSLDGRVLYGYTFGSGTRLTVV.